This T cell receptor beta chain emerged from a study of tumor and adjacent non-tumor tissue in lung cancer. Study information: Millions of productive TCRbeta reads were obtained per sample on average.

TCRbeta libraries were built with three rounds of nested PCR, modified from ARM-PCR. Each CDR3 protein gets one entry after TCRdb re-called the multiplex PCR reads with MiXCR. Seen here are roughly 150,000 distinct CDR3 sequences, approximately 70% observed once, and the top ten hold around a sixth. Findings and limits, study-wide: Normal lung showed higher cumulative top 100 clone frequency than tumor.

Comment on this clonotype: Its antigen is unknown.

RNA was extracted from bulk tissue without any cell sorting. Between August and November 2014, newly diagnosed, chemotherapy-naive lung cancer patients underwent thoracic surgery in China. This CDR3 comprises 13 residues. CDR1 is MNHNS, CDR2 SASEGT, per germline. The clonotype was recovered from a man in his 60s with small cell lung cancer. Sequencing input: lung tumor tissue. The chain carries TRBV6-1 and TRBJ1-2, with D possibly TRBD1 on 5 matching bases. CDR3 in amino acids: CTGRARGFYGYTF. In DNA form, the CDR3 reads TGTACCGGCAGGGCGAGAGGTTTCTATGGCTACACCTTC.